The rows below give T cell receptor beta chains drawn from one sample of a study of beta chain features in type 1 diabetes. Sequencing used immunoSEQ multiplex PCR; TCRdb keeps in-frame clones, though not all of them. The sample contains around 240,000 clones, 16% of which appear only once. Sequenced: naive CD4+ T cells from blood. These receptors all come from a young man with type 1 diabetes. CDR3s include the opening cysteine and the closing phenylalanine or tryptophan. A D gene is named only where the DNA matches it firmly. Clone size appears in some rows only: once, few, many, or a class for an expanded clone.

v_gene: TRBV7-2
j_gene: TRBJ1-2
d_gene: NA
abundance: few
CDR3nt: TGTGCCAGTACTCCGGGGGTTAACTATGGCTACACCTTC
CDR3aa: CASTPGVNYGYTF

v_gene: TRBV9
j_gene: TRBJ2-5
d_gene: NA
abundance: NA
CDR3nt: TGTGCCAGCAGCCGCGGCTGGGGAGAAGAGACCCAGTACTTC
CDR3aa: CASSRGWGEETQYF

v_gene: TRBV4-3
j_gene: TRBJ1-4
d_gene: NA
abundance: NA
CDR3nt: TGCGCCAGCAGCCAAGATCACAGGCAGACTAATGAAAAACTGTTTTTT
CDR3aa: CASSQDHRQTNEKLFF

v_gene: TRBV11-1
j_gene: TRBJ1-1
d_gene: NA
abundance: NA
CDR3nt: TGTGCCAGCAGCTATCGACAGAGAAACACTGAAGCTTTCTTT
CDR3aa: CASSYRQRNTEAFF

v_gene: TRBV28
j_gene: TRBJ2-7
d_gene: TRBD2
abundance: few
CDR3nt: TGTGCCAGCAGTTTATGGTCGGCGGGAGGTTCCTACGAGCAGTACTTC
CDR3aa: CASSLWSAGGSYEQYF

v_gene: TRBV4-1
j_gene: TRBJ1-1
d_gene: NA
abundance: once
CDR3nt: TGCGCCAGCAGCCAAGGCCCCCTGTCGGGGAACACTGAAGCTTTCTTT
CDR3aa: CASSQGPLSGNTEAFF

v_gene: TRBV30
j_gene: TRBJ1-4
d_gene: NA
abundance: few
CDR3nt: TGTGCCTGGAGTCACCAGGGATTAGGGGAAAAACTGTTTTTT
CDR3aa: CAWSHQGLGEKLFF

v_gene: TRBV5-4
j_gene: TRBJ2-7
d_gene: TRBD1
abundance: NA
CDR3nt: TGTGCCAGCAGTCTCATGGACAGGGGAGGCGAGCAGTACTTC
CDR3aa: CASSLMDRGGEQYF

v_gene: TRBV25-1
j_gene: TRBJ2-1
d_gene: NA
abundance: few
CDR3nt: TGTGCCAGCAGAGACGGAAGAGCCTACAATGAGCAGTTCTTC
CDR3aa: CASRDGRAYNEQFF

v_gene: TRBV29-1
j_gene: TRBJ2-1
d_gene: TRBD2
abundance: NA
CDR3nt: TGCAGCGTTGGCGGGACTAGCGGGGCGTACAATGAGCAGTTCTTC
CDR3aa: CSVGGTSGAYNEQFF

v_gene: TRBV30
j_gene: TRBJ1-5
d_gene: NA
abundance: NA
CDR3nt: TGTGCCTGGAGTGTTGGAGGCTATCAGCCCCAGCATTTT
CDR3aa: CAWSVGGYQPQHF

v_gene: TRBV11-1
j_gene: TRBJ2-5
d_gene: NA
abundance: few
CDR3nt: TGTGCCAGCAGCTCCGCTCACCGTCAGACCCAGTACTTC
CDR3aa: CASSSAHRQTQYF

v_gene: TRBV9
j_gene: TRBJ2-1
d_gene: NA
abundance: few
CDR3nt: TGTGCCAGCAGCGTAGTGGAGGGGAGTCTGTTCTTC
CDR3aa: CASSVVEGSLFF

v_gene: TRBV29-1
j_gene: TRBJ1-5
d_gene: TRBD1
abundance: NA
CDR3nt: TGCAGCGTTGCTCGCATGACAGGGAGCAATCAGCCCCAGCATTTT
CDR3aa: CSVARMTGSNQPQHF

v_gene: TRBV28
j_gene: TRBJ1-1
d_gene: NA
abundance: NA
CDR3nt: TGTGCCAGCAGTTTAACCCAGAACACTGAAGCTTTCTTT
CDR3aa: CASSLTQNTEAFF

v_gene: TRBV9
j_gene: TRBJ2-5
d_gene: NA
abundance: once
CDR3nt: TGTGCCAGCAGCGCGTCATTGTACCAAGAGACCCAGTACTTC
CDR3aa: CASSASLYQETQYF

v_gene: TRBV6-5
j_gene: TRBJ2-7
d_gene: TRBD2
abundance: few
CDR3nt: TGTGCCGCGATGGGCGCGAATAGCGGGAGCCACGAGCAGTACTTC
CDR3aa: CAAMGANSGSHEQYF

v_gene: TRBV4-1
j_gene: TRBJ1-2
d_gene: NA
abundance: NA
CDR3nt: TGCGCCAGCAGCCAAGATAGGGCCGGGTACTCGGCTGGCTACACCTTC
CDR3aa: CASSQDRAGYSAGYTF

v_gene: TRBV25-1
j_gene: TRBJ2-7
d_gene: TRBD2
abundance: NA
CDR3nt: TGTGCCAGCCGCGGGGGGGACCTACGCGAGCAGTACTTC
CDR3aa: CASRGGDLREQYF

v_gene: TRBV7-8
j_gene: TRBJ1-5
d_gene: NA
abundance: NA
CDR3nt: TGTGCCAGCAGCTTAGGGGGACAGCCCCAGCATTTT
CDR3aa: CASSLGGQPQHF

v_gene: TRBV7-2
j_gene: TRBJ2-1
d_gene: NA
abundance: NA
CDR3nt: TGTGCCAGCAGCTTGGGGCTTCGAGCGGAGCAGTTCTTC
CDR3aa: CASSLGLRAEQFF

v_gene: TRBV29-1
j_gene: TRBJ1-5
d_gene: TRBD1
abundance: few
CDR3nt: TGCAGCGTTGTAGACAGGGGGCATCAGCCCCAGCATTTT
CDR3aa: CSVVDRGHQPQHF

v_gene: TRBV30
j_gene: TRBJ1-6
d_gene: TRBD1
abundance: NA
CDR3nt: TGTGCCTGGACCGGACAGGGTAATTCACCCCTCCACTTT
CDR3aa: CAWTGQGNSPLHF

v_gene: TRBV30
j_gene: TRBJ2-5
d_gene: TRBD2
abundance: few
CDR3nt: TGTGCCTGGGAGGCGGGAGGGACTTTGGAGACCCAGTACTTC
CDR3aa: CAWEAGGTLETQYF

v_gene: TRBV30
j_gene: TRBJ2-1
d_gene: TRBD2
abundance: few
CDR3nt: TGTGCCTGGACCTCGGGTAGCGGGCCCAATGAGCAGTTCTTC
CDR3aa: CAWTSGSGPNEQFF

v_gene: TRBV29-1
j_gene: TRBJ2-7
d_gene: TRBD2
abundance: NA
CDR3nt: TGCAGCGTAGGGACTAGCCCCACCTACGAGCAGTACTTC
CDR3aa: CSVGTSPTYEQYF

v_gene: TRBV7-3
j_gene: TRBJ2-3
d_gene: NA
abundance: few
CDR3nt: TGTGCCATTCAGGAGGGCACAGATACGCAGTATTTT
CDR3aa: CAIQEGTDTQYF